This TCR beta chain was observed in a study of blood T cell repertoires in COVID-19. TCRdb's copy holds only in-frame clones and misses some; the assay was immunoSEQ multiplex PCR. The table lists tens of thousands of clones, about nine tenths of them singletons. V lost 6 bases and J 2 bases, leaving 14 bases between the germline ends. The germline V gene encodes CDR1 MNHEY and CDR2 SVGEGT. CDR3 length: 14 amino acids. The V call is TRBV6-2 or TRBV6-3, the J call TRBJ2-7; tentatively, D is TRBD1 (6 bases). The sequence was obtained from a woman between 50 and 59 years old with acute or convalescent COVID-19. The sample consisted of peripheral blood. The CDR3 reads CASSDRILTYEQYF. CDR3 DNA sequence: TGTGCCAGCAGCGACAGGATTTTAACCTACGAGCAGTACTTC.